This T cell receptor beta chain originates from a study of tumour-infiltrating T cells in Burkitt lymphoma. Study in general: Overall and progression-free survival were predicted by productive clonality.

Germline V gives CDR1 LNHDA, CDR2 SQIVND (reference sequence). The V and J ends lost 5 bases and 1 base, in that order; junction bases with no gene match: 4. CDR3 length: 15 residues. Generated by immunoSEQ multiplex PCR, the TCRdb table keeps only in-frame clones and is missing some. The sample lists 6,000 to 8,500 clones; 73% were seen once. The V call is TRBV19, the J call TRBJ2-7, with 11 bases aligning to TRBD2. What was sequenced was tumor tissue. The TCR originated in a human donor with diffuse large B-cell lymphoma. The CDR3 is CASSRPSGGSYEQYF. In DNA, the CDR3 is TGTGCCAGTAGTCGGCCTAGCGGGGGGTCCTACGAGCAGTACTTC.